Listed below are T cell receptor beta chains from one sample, sequenced in a study of T cell repertoires in cytomegalovirus infection. Using its own MiXCR run on the reads, TCRdb lists one record per CDR3 protein. The sample shows under 250,000 distinct CDR3 sequences, about 12% of them seen only once. The sample was PBMCs. The source of these receptors is a human donor in good health (CMV status not recorded). Some clones in this sample may be carry-over from other donors' samples. Both conserved end residues are part of each CDR3. D genes are given only for firm matches. Not all rows give a size; the values are once, few, many and, for expanded clones, a class.

CDR3: CASSSFGNTEAFF
DNA: TGTGCCAGCAGCTCCTTTGGGAACACTGAAGCTTTCTTT
V: TRBV7-9
D: -
size: many
J: TRBJ1-1

CDR3: CASSLKPRNEQFF
DNA: TGCGCCAGCAGCCTTAAACCGCGCAATGAGCAGTTCTTC
V: TRBV4-3
D: -
size: -
J: TRBJ2-1

CDR3: CASGQGNSPDTQYF
DNA: TGCGCCAGTGGACAGGGGAATTCGCCAGATACGCAGTATTTT
V: TRBV5-1
D: TRBD1
size: many
J: TRBJ2-3

CDR3: CASKTTGTGREQYF
DNA: TGTGCCAGTAAGACTACTGGAACAGGGAGGGAGCAGTACTTC
V: TRBV19
D: -
size: -
J: TRBJ2-7

CDR3: CASSSNPRDPGETQYF
DNA: TGTGCCAGCAGTTCCAACCCCCGGGACCCGGGGGAGACCCAGTACTTC
V: TRBV28
D: -
size: many
J: TRBJ2-5

CDR3: CASSLEAGSAYEQYF
DNA: TGTGCCAGCAGCTTGGAAGCAGGGAGTGCCTACGAGCAGTACTTC
V: TRBV5-4
D: -
size: many
J: TRBJ2-7

CDR3: CASSQDYKGGYTF
DNA: TGCGCCAGCAGCCAAGACTACAAGGGAGGCTACACCTTC
V: TRBV4-1
D: -
size: many
J: TRBJ1-2

CDR3: CASISGASNQPQHF
DNA: TGTGCCAGTATTAGTGGAGCCTCTAATCAGCCCCAGCATTTT
V: TRBV19
D: -
size: few
J: TRBJ1-5

CDR3: CASSLAGQINQPQHF
DNA: TGTGCCAGCAGCTTAGCGGGACAGATCAATCAGCCCCAGCATTTT
V: TRBV7-2
D: TRBD1
size: many
J: TRBJ1-5

CDR3: CSARDSRGGNEKLFF
DNA: TGCAGTGCTAGAGATTCGAGGGGCGGGAATGAAAAACTGTTTTTT
V: TRBV20-1
D: -
size: -
J: TRBJ1-4

CDR3: CASRSGGSHNEQFF
DNA: TGTGCCAGCAGGAGCGGGGGGTCACACAATGAGCAGTTCTTC
V: TRBV6-2/TRBV6-3
D: TRBD2
size: many
J: TRBJ2-1

CDR3: CASSISRYEQFF
DNA: TGTGCCAGCAGCATAAGCCGTTATGAGCAGTTCTTC
V: TRBV14
D: -
size: -
J: TRBJ2-1

CDR3: CASSFVPPGQENYGYTF
DNA: TGCGCCAGCAGCTTTGTACCTCCGGGACAGGAAAACTATGGCTACACCTTC
V: TRBV5-1
D: TRBD1
size: few
J: TRBJ1-2

CDR3: CASSHNPTSSNQPQHF
DNA: TGTGCCAGCAGCCATAACCCAACGTCGAGCAATCAGCCCCAGCATTTT
V: TRBV3-1
D: -
size: -
J: TRBJ1-5

CDR3: CASSLSVRHQPQHF
DNA: TGTGCCAGCAGTTTATCGGTCAGGCATCAGCCCCAGCATTTT
V: TRBV28
D: -
size: few
J: TRBJ1-5

CDR3: CASNHPGPGGYTF
DNA: TGTGCCAGCAACCATCCCGGCCCGGGGGGCTACACCTTC
V: TRBV7-2
D: -
size: many
J: TRBJ1-2

CDR3: CASSRDRGLNQPQHF
DNA: TGTGCCAGCAGCCGAGACCGGGGCCTCAATCAGCCCCAGCATTTT
V: TRBV7-2
D: -
size: many
J: TRBJ1-5

CDR3: CASSLSGGTSSYNEQFF
DNA: TGTGCCAGCAGCTTATCGGGGGGGACGAGCTCCTACAATGAGCAGTTCTTC
V: TRBV7-3
D: TRBD2
size: many
J: TRBJ2-1

CDR3: CASSPHRETQYF
DNA: TGTGCCAGCAGCCCCCATCGAGAGACCCAGTACTTC
V: TRBV11-2
D: -
size: -
J: TRBJ2-5

CDR3: CASSQDRRRVRTGELFF
DNA: TGTGCCAGCAGCCAAGATAGGAGAAGGGTGCGCACCGGGGAGCTGTTTTTT
V: TRBV14
D: -
size: few
J: TRBJ2-2

CDR3: CASSPRDKWPTEAFF
DNA: TGTGCCAGCAGTCCACGGGACAAATGGCCCACTGAAGCTTTCTTT
V: TRBV2
D: -
size: few
J: TRBJ1-1

CDR3: CASHSGKAGELFF
DNA: TGTGCCAGCCATAGCGGGAAGGCCGGGGAGCTGTTTTTT
V: TRBV28
D: TRBD2
size: -
J: TRBJ2-2

CDR3: CASTTGQDGSYEQYF
DNA: TGTGCCAGCACCACGGGGCAGGATGGCTCCTACGAGCAGTACTTC
V: TRBV6-2/TRBV6-3
D: -
size: many
J: TRBJ2-7

CDR3: CASSTRTGGPRGQPQHF
DNA: TGTGCCAGTAGTACCCGGACAGGGGGGCCCCGGGGTCAGCCCCAGCATTTT
V: TRBV19
D: TRBD1
size: -
J: TRBJ1-5

CDR3: CASGGGARDTQYF
DNA: TGTGCCAGCGGAGGGGGGGCCAGGGATACGCAGTATTTT
V: TRBV9
D: -
size: -
J: TRBJ2-3

CDR3: CASSLGGQGAFF
DNA: TGTGCCAGCAGTTTAGGGGGACAGGGAGCTTTCTTT
V: TRBV28
D: TRBD1
size: few
J: TRBJ1-1

CDR3: CASRLAGGQPQHF
DNA: TGTGCCAGCAGATTAGCAGGGGGACAGCCCCAGCATTTT
V: TRBV6-5
D: TRBD1
size: -
J: TRBJ1-5

CDR3: CASSELDLRYF
DNA: TGTGCCAGCAGTGAACTGGACCTGCGGTACTTC
V: TRBV2
D: -
size: -
J: TRBJ2-7

CDR3: CASSFGGGQMNTEAFF
DNA: TGTGCCAGCAGCTTTGGGGGGGGACAGATGAACACTGAAGCTTTCTTT
V: TRBV27
D: TRBD1
size: few
J: TRBJ1-1

CDR3: CASIPGGAGELFF
DNA: TGTGCCAGCATCCCGGGTGGGGCCGGGGAGCTGTTTTTT
V: TRBV7-2
D: -
size: many
J: TRBJ2-2

CDR3: CASSPGTGLTYEQYF
DNA: TGTGCCAGCAGCCCCGGGACAGGGTTGACCTACGAGCAGTACTTC
V: TRBV6-5
D: TRBD1
size: few
J: TRBJ2-7

CDR3: CASSQDVIARGGSYNEQFF
DNA: TGCGCCAGCAGCCAAGACGTTATAGCTCGGGGTGGCTCCTACAATGAGCAGTTCTTC
V: TRBV4-3
D: -
size: many
J: TRBJ2-1

CDR3: CASSSRAGNTGELFF
DNA: TGTGCCAGCAGTTCTAGAGCGGGGAACACCGGGGAGCTGTTTTTT
V: TRBV28
D: -
size: many
J: TRBJ2-2

CDR3: CASSLTGPYGYTF
DNA: TGTGCCAGCAGCTTAACAGGGCCGTATGGCTACACCTTC
V: TRBV7-2
D: -
size: many
J: TRBJ1-2

CDR3: CASSINRATEAFF
DNA: TGTGCCAGTAGTATCAACAGGGCCACTGAAGCTTTCTTT
V: TRBV19
D: -
size: many
J: TRBJ1-1

CDR3: CASRPTGTPMNTEAFF
DNA: TGTGCCAGCAGGCCGACAGGGACCCCCATGAACACTGAAGCTTTCTTT
V: TRBV7-8
D: TRBD1
size: -
J: TRBJ1-1

CDR3: CASSPGEVDTEAFF
DNA: TGTGCCAGCAGCCCGGGAGAGGTGGACACTGAAGCTTTCTTT
V: TRBV7-9
D: -
size: -
J: TRBJ1-1

CDR3: CSVEGGTEAFF
DNA: TGCAGCGTTGAAGGGGGAACTGAAGCTTTCTTT
V: TRBV29-1
D: -
size: many
J: TRBJ1-1

CDR3: CASSLAKTQYF
DNA: TGTGCCAGCAGCTTAGCGAAGACCCAGTACTTC
V: TRBV7-3
D: -
size: -
J: TRBJ2-5

CDR3: CASRTQGAWEQYF
DNA: TGTGCCAGCAGAACTCAGGGGGCATGGGAGCAGTACTTC
V: TRBV28
D: TRBD1
size: -
J: TRBJ2-7

CDR3: CASSPTRFSNQPQHF
DNA: TGCGCCAGCAGCCCGACAAGATTTAGCAATCAGCCCCAGCATTTT
V: TRBV4-3
D: -
size: -
J: TRBJ1-5

CDR3: CASSIPPVDTQYF
DNA: TGTGCCAGTAGTATTCCCCCGGTGGATACGCAGTATTTT
V: TRBV19
D: -
size: -
J: TRBJ2-3

CDR3: CASSETGTSSYEQYF
DNA: TGTGCCAGCAGTGAAACCGGGACTAGCTCCTACGAGCAGTACTTC
V: TRBV2
D: TRBD2
size: many
J: TRBJ2-7

CDR3: CAWSVRWGGELFF
DNA: TGTGCCTGGAGTGTACGTTGGGGCGGGGAGCTGTTTTTT
V: TRBV30
D: -
size: -
J: TRBJ2-2

CDR3: CASSFTGLNGYTF
DNA: TGTGCCAGCAGCTTTACAGGGCTAAATGGCTACACCTTC
V: TRBV7-2
D: -
size: many
J: TRBJ1-2

CDR3: CASTTTLAGGNTEAFF
DNA: TGTGCCAGCACTACGACATTAGCAGGGGGGAACACTGAAGCTTTCTTT
V: TRBV6-4
D: TRBD1
size: many
J: TRBJ1-1

CDR3: CASTNQPQHF
DNA: TGTGCCAGCACCAATCAGCCCCAGCATTTT
V: TRBV7-9
D: -
size: many
J: TRBJ1-5

CDR3: CASSEAHLPSEQYF
DNA: TGTGCCAGCAGTGAAGCTCACCTACCATCCGAGCAGTACTTC
V: TRBV2
D: -
size: many
J: TRBJ2-7

CDR3: CASSQVRANVLTF
DNA: TGTGCCAGCAGCCAGGTTAGGGCCAACGTCCTGACTTTC
V: TRBV14
D: -
size: -
J: TRBJ2-6

CDR3: CASSETATKETQYF
DNA: TGTGCCAGCAGCGAAACCGCCACGAAGGAGACCCAGTACTTC
V: TRBV7-3
D: -
size: few
J: TRBJ2-5

CDR3: CASSLERFNQPQHF
DNA: TGTGCCAGCAGCTTAGAGCGGTTTAATCAGCCCCAGCATTTT
V: TRBV7-9
D: -
size: many
J: TRBJ1-5

CDR3: CASTATGPGNTIYF
DNA: TGTGCCAGCACGGCGACAGGGCCTGGAAACACCATATATTTT
V: TRBV2
D: TRBD1
size: -
J: TRBJ1-3

CDR3: CASSPVGGPNQPQHF
DNA: TGTGCCAGCAGCCCTGTCGGAGGCCCTAATCAGCCCCAGCATTTT
V: TRBV7-6
D: -
size: many
J: TRBJ1-5